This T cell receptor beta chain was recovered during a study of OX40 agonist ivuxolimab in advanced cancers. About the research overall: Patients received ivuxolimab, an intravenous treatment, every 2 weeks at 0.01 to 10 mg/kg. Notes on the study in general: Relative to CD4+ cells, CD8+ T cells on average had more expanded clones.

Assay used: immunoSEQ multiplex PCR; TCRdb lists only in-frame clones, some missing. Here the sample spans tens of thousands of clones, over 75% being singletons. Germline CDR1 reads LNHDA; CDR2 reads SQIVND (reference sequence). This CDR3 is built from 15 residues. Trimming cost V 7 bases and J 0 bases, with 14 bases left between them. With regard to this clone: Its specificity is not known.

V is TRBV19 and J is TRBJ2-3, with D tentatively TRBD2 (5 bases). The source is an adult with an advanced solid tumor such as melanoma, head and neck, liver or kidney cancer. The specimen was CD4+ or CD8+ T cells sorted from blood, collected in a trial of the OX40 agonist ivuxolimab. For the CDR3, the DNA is TGTGCCAGTAAAAGAGGGCCTGCTAGCACAGATACGCAGTATTTT. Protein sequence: CASKRGPASTDTQYF.